A selection of T cell receptor beta chains follows, all from one sample in a study of response to subunit inactivated influenza vaccine. MiXCR, applied by TCRdb to the RT-PCR reads, yields one record per CDR3 protein. The sample contains 650,000 to 800,000 distinct CDR3 sequences, roughly 14% of which appear only once. This specimen consisted of PBMCs from blood, obtained 14 to 15 days before vaccination. Every receptor here comes from a middle-aged man who received an inactivated influenza vaccine. Both conserved end residues are part of each CDR3. Each record gives: CDR3 DNA, CDR3 protein, J gene, D gene, V gene, clone size. A D gene is named only where the DNA matches it firmly. Clone size, where shown, is once, few, many, or a class for clones that have expanded.

cdr3_nt: TGCGCCAGCAGCAAGGACAGGGTCGGAACCGGGGAGCTGTTTTTT; cdr3_aa: CASSKDRVGTGELFF; j_call: TRBJ2-2; d_call: TRBD1; v_call: TRBV5-1; clone_size: few
cdr3_nt: TGTGCCAGCAGCGAACCGGGCAACGGGGTTTACGAGCAGTACTTC; cdr3_aa: CASSEPGNGVYEQYF; j_call: TRBJ2-7; d_call: -; v_call: TRBV28; clone_size: many
cdr3_nt: TGTGCCAGCAGCCAAGATCCTTCGGGGATAGGTGCGGATAAACTGTTTTTT; cdr3_aa: CASSQDPSGIGADKLFF; j_call: TRBJ1-4; d_call: -; v_call: TRBV4-2; clone_size: -
cdr3_nt: TGTGCCAGCTCACCTTTGCAGGGGAGTGGCTACACCTTC; cdr3_aa: CASSPLQGSGYTF; j_call: TRBJ1-2; d_call: -; v_call: TRBV18; clone_size: many
cdr3_nt: TGCAGCGTTGAATCTGGTGTGGCAGGGACCCAGTACTTC; cdr3_aa: CSVESGVAGTQYF; j_call: TRBJ2-5; d_call: -; v_call: TRBV29-1; clone_size: -
cdr3_nt: TGTGCCAGCAGCTCCGGCGGGCTAGCGGGGGAAGGAGAGACCCAGTACTTC; cdr3_aa: CASSSGGLAGEGETQYF; j_call: TRBJ2-5; d_call: TRBD2; v_call: TRBV11-2; clone_size: many
cdr3_nt: TGTGCCAGCAGGACATTCAACTCCTACAATGAGCAGTTCTTC; cdr3_aa: CASRTFNSYNEQFF; j_call: TRBJ2-1; d_call: -; v_call: TRBV28; clone_size: many
cdr3_nt: TGTGCCAGCAGCTTAATACCTTGGGGGGTCTACACAGATACGCAGTATTTT; cdr3_aa: CASSLIPWGVYTDTQYF; j_call: TRBJ2-3; d_call: -; v_call: TRBV7-6; clone_size: -
cdr3_nt: TGTGCCAGCAGCCTAGCTGGGGGCAAGGGGGCGCAGTATTTT; cdr3_aa: CASSLAGGKGAQYF; j_call: TRBJ2-3; d_call: -; v_call: TRBV7-6; clone_size: -
cdr3_nt: TGCAGCGTCGCCGACAGGGGCCCTGAAGCTTTCTTT; cdr3_aa: CSVADRGPEAFF; j_call: TRBJ1-1; d_call: TRBD1; v_call: TRBV29-1; clone_size: many
cdr3_nt: TGTGCCAGCAGCCCACCTGCGCGTGGCGGGAGTATGAATGAGCAGTTCTTC; cdr3_aa: CASSPPARGGSMNEQFF; j_call: TRBJ2-1; d_call: TRBD2; v_call: TRBV11-2; clone_size: many
cdr3_nt: TGTGCCAGCAGCTCCCTGACTAGCGGGGGGTTAGGGGGGACCCAGTACTTC; cdr3_aa: CASSSLTSGGLGGTQYF; j_call: TRBJ2-5; d_call: TRBD2; v_call: TRBV5-6; clone_size: many
cdr3_nt: TGCAGTGCTAGAGTATTCCGGGACAGGGAAGAGACCCAGTACTTC; cdr3_aa: CSARVFRDREETQYF; j_call: TRBJ2-5; d_call: TRBD1; v_call: TRBV20-1; clone_size: many
cdr3_nt: TGTGCCAGCAGTACCTTATACGAGCAGTACTTC; cdr3_aa: CASSTLYEQYF; j_call: TRBJ2-7; d_call: -; v_call: TRBV6-2/TRBV6-3; clone_size: many
cdr3_nt: TGCGCCAGCAGACGAGCGGGGACCATCACAGATACGCAGTATTTT; cdr3_aa: CASRRAGTITDTQYF; j_call: TRBJ2-3; d_call: TRBD2; v_call: TRBV5-1; clone_size: many
cdr3_nt: TGTGCCAGCAGCCAGCCGACTAGCGGGGGGCACAATGAGCAGTTCTTC; cdr3_aa: CASSQPTSGGHNEQFF; j_call: TRBJ2-1; d_call: TRBD2; v_call: TRBV4-2; clone_size: -
cdr3_nt: TGTGCCAGCAGTTTATCCGAATCCGACGAGCAGTACTTC; cdr3_aa: CASSLSESDEQYF; j_call: TRBJ2-7; d_call: -; v_call: TRBV27; clone_size: -
cdr3_nt: TGTGCCAGCAGTTATTTTGACAGGGGTGCCTACGAGCAGTACTTC; cdr3_aa: CASSYFDRGAYEQYF; j_call: TRBJ2-7; d_call: TRBD1; v_call: TRBV6-5; clone_size: few